Each of the 11 T cell receptor beta chains below was sequenced from the same sample in a study of blood T cells in healthy people across ages. Sample-barcoded 5' priming and a J-beta primer mix drove a second PCR of roughly 6 to 12 cycles. A single record per CDR3 protein comes from TCRdb applying MiXCR to the 5' RACE reads. The sample lists hundreds of thousands of distinct CDR3 sequences, around 49% seen once, with roughly a third in the top ten. The sequenced sample consisted of blood. The receptors come from a woman aged 55-69 years in good health.

The rearrangement joins TRBV5-1 to TRBJ2-5, with D perhaps TRBD2 (5 bases). CDR1 is SGHRS, CDR2 YFSETQ, per germline. The CDR3 consists of 15 residues. With 1 base removed from V and 1 base from J, the gap between germline ends came to 11 bases. CDR3 loop: CASSLTERPQETQYF. Written as DNA, the CDR3 is TGCGCCAGCAGCTTGACCGAGCGGCCCCAAGAGACCCAGTACTTC.

The chain combines TRBV20-1 with TRBJ2-1; TRBD1 matches 7 bases. The J call may be incorrect, as the DNA end agrees better with TRBJ2-7. CDR1 is DFQATT, CDR2 SNEGSKA, per germline (reference sequence). CDR3 length: 14 residues. This chain's CDR3 is CSAQTGTAGNEQYF. CDR3 bases: TGCAGTGCGCAGACCGGGACAGCCGGGAATGAGCAGTACTTC.

V and J are TRBV12-3 or TRBV12-4 and TRBJ2-1; 8 nucleotides match TRBD2. This CDR3 comprises 14 residues. The V and J ends lost 7 bases and 6 bases, in that order; junction bases with no gene match: 8. CDR3 nucleotides: TGTGCCAGCACCCCGGGACTAGTATTCAATGAGCAGTTCTTC. Amino acids: CASTPGLVFNEQFF.

The chain links TRBV20-1 to TRBJ2-5; 7 nucleotides line up with TRBD1. The germline V gene encodes CDR1 DFQATT and CDR2 SNEGSKA (reference sequence). The CDR3 totals 15 residues. V shed 0 bases, J shed 7 bases, and the junction held 11 bases outside the gene matches. The CDR3 loop reads CSARDLTGRWGTQYF. The CDR3 DNA is TGCAGTGCTAGAGACCTGACAGGGCGTTGGGGGACCCAGTACTTC.

The V gene is TRBV25-1, the J gene TRBJ2-7; TRBD1 might be the D (6 bases). The CDR3 is 15 amino acids. The germline V and J ends were trimmed by 1 base and 1 base, with 11 bases remaining between them. Per the germline V gene, CDR1 is MGHDK and CDR2 is SYGVNS. For the CDR3, the DNA is TGTGCCAGCAGTGAATCAGGGGCTCAGTCCTACGAGCAGTACTTC. Protein: CASSESGAQSYEQYF.

The chain combines TRBV6-2 or TRBV6-3 with TRBJ2-1; either TRBD1 or TRBD2 may supply D (5 bases each). CDR3 length equals 17 residues. V was pared by 5 bases and J by 1 base, with 18 bases between. Per the germline V gene, CDR1 is MNHEY and CDR2 is SVGEGT. The CDR3 DNA sequence: TGTGCCAGCAGTGGTACTCCGGGACGTAAGTCCTACAATGAGCAGTTCTTC. As protein: CASSGTPGRKSYNEQFF.

There are a few counts of this clonotype. This chain connects TRBV20-1 to TRBJ2-1; 10 bases match TRBD2. Germline V gives CDR1 DFQATT, CDR2 SNEGSKA (reference sequence). The CDR3 spans 16 residues. J was trimmed by 7 bases and V by 5 bases; bases with no gene match: 14. The CDR3 nucleotides are TGCAGTGCTCGGATTAGCGGGAGGACCCTAGGGAATGAGCAGTTCTTC. Translated, it gives CSARISGRTLGNEQFF.

Regarding this clonotype: Sequence at one end of the junction differs from germline and may be a read error. This chain connects TRBV4-3 to TRBJ2-3; 15 bases line up with TRBD2. The CDR3 has 17 amino acids. CDR1 and CDR2 (germline): LGHNA, YSLEER. CDR3 amino acids: CACSHPGLAGGGDTQYF. CDR3 sequence (DNA): TGCGCCTGCAGCCACCCGGGACTAGCGGGAGGTGGAGATACGCAGTATTTT.

The V call is TRBV12-3 or TRBV12-4, the J call TRBJ2-5; D uncertain. Between the trimmed V and J ends, which lost 3 bases and 4 bases, there was a span of 3 bases. The CDR3 is 11 amino acids. DNA for the CDR3: TGTGCCAGCAGTTTCCTAGAGACCCAGTACTTC. As protein: CASSFLETQYF.

The J gene is TRBJ2-1, the V gene TRBV24-1; 15 positions match TRBD2. Trimming took 6 bases from V and 3 from J; bases not matched to a gene: 5. Germline V gives CDR1 KGHDR, CDR2 SFDVKD. This CDR3 is built from 17 residues. CDR3 protein: CATSRTSGRAGYNEQFF. Here the CDR3 DNA reads TGTGCCACCAGTAGGACTAGCGGGAGGGCCGGCTACAATGAGCAGTTCTTC.

V usage is TRBV20-1 and J usage is TRBJ2-3; D not certain. The CDR3 runs 11 residues. Germline V gene data show CDR1 as DFQATT and CDR2 as SNEGSKA (reference sequence). V shed 6 bases and J shed 2 bases, with 6 bases lying between them. In DNA form, the CDR3 reads TGCAGTGCCGTTTCCACAGATACGCAGTATTTT. Translation: CSAVSTDTQYF.